This T cell receptor beta chain was captured in a study of T cells in localized non-small cell lung cancer. Regarding the study as a whole: The study detected a median 57 of the top 100 tumor clones in adjacent lung. Sequencing involved a lone tumor region, leaving heterogeneity possible. Longer overall survival was linked to higher blood T cell density.

The method was immunoSEQ multiplex PCR; TCRdb's version includes in-frame clones alone and lacks a portion of them. The sample lists tens of thousands of clones, less than 95% occurring once. On this clone: Antigen: not known.

The material sequenced was peripheral blood, taken before any cancer treatment. The receptor's source is a woman aged 35-70 years with stage I lung adenocarcinoma.

CDR3 in DNA: TGCGCCAGCAGCTTGACAGTCTCTGGAAACACCATATATTTT. It codes for CASSLTVSGNTIYF. V and J are TRBV5-1 and TRBJ1-3; D call uncertain. The CDR3 has 14 residues. V lost 1 base and J 0 bases, leaving 5 bases between the germline ends. CDR1 and CDR2 from the germline V gene are SGHRS and YFSETQ.